The clone carrying this T cell receptor (beta chain) has more than one count but fewer than ten. What it binds is unknown. According to the study, TCR beta libraries were built with iRepertoire HTBI primers and CDR3-region Arm-PCR. TCRdb recomputed calls from the multiplex PCR reads with MiXCR, one row per CDR3 protein. This table holds a few hundred thousand distinct CDR3 sequences, 16% found once. As to time point: newly diagnosed GD, antithyroid drugs for less than 3 months. There was RNA extracted from PBMCs, and the TCR library was made from it. CDR3 length: 15 amino acids. CDR1 is SGHVS and CDR2 is FNYEAQ in the germline V gene. V was cut by 2 bases and J by 8 bases, with 16 bases left in between. These data belong to a study of regulatory T cells in long-lasting Graves disease. Overall study results and limits: Newly diagnosed Graves' patients exceeded persistent ones in TCR diversity. Among samples with persistent disease, TRBV28, TRBJ1-2 and TRBJ2-5 were favored.

These data also formed part of another study, on T cells in Graves' hyperthyroidism and ophthalmopathy.

The receptor comes from a man aged 35 to 55 with Graves disease. V usage is TRBV7-6 and J usage is TRBJ2-1; possibly TRBD2 for D (5 bases). The sample consisted of peripheral blood mononuclear cells (PBMCs), taken at new diagnosis, from a patient treated with antithyroid drugs. The CDR3 here is CASSLLPLRRDEQFF. The CDR3 DNA reads TGTGCCAGCAGCTTACTTCCCCTTAGGCGGGATGAGCAGTTCTTC. Drawing the rest from reference TRBV7-6 and TRBJ2-1, the complete variable domain is GAGVSQSPRYKVTKRGQDVALRCDPISGHVSLYWYRQALGQGPEFLTYFNYEAQQDKSGLPNDRFSAERPEGSISTLTIQRTEQRDSAMYRCASSLLPLRRDEQFFGPGTRLTVL.